Described below is a single T cell receptor (beta chain) sequence and its context. As yet, its antigen is unknown. The data stem from a study of neoadjuvant nivolumab and ipilimumab in lung cancer. The wider study: Patients got nivolumab 3 mg/kg on days 1, 15 and 29; combination added ipilimumab 1 mg/kg day 1. General study points: Compared with tumor-adjacent uninvolved lung, resected tumors showed greater richness and clonality. TCR receptors were sequenced in few samples.

The data were produced by immunoSEQ multiplex PCR, yet TCRdb's version contains in-frame clones alone and is incomplete. The data show over 45,000 clones, around 89% seen once. Germline-derived CDR1 and CDR2 are MNHNS and SASEGT. The V gene lost 1 base and the J gene lost 6 bases, with 10 bases spanning the gap. This CDR3 region has 14 residues. The material was blood, obtained before neoadjuvant nivolumab, alone or with ipilimumab. The J gene is TRBJ1-5, the V gene TRBV6-1, with D maybe TRBD1 (5 bases). This receptor was identified in an adult with non-small cell lung cancer. Some clones in this sample may be carry-over from other donors' samples. The CDR3 DNA is TGTGCCAGCAGTGAAGGTGGGGGGGGTCAGCCCCAGCATTTT. This codes for CASSEGGGGQPQHF.